This T cell receptor beta chain appears in the sequencing data of a study of vaccination effects on CD4 cells after COVID-19. This clone is termed medium-sized. Its antigen remains unknown. Study findings and constraints: By a late point after vaccination, infection- and vaccine-induced clones had shrunk markedly through clonal contraction. The study had few convalescent patients and no early post-infection timepoints.

Trimming cost V 1 base and J 4 bases, with 11 bases left between them. The CDR3 runs 14 residues. Germline CDR1 is SGHDT and CDR2 is YYEEEE. Clones were sequenced by immunoSEQ multiplex PCR, and TCRdb holds only the in-frame ones, with some missing. The data hold some 23,000 clones, with 69% observed a single time. Antigen-specific CD4+ T cells were first expanded with viral peptide pools by the ViraFEST assay and only then sequenced. At the end of less than 12 days of culture, CD4+ T cells were isolated. Every participant took two doses of the BNT162b2 or mRNA-1273 vaccine. Neither prior SARS-CoV-2 infection nor positive nucleocapsid antibodies were present in the vaccine recipients. Under 2.5 million PBMC were seeded per well and grown in the presence of about 10 IU/ml IL-2 and around 10 ug/ml peptides.

Sequenced material: CD4+ T cells from PBMCs cultured with SARS-CoV-2 spike peptides, taken after COVID-19 vaccination. The TCR originated in a human donor who received a COVID-19 vaccine. This chain connects TRBV5-6 to TRBJ1-2; weak D call: TRBD1 (5 bases). For the CDR3, the DNA is TGTGCCAGCAGCTTGCAGGCGGGGGTCTATGGCTACACCTTC. Encoded protein: CASSLQAGVYGYTF.